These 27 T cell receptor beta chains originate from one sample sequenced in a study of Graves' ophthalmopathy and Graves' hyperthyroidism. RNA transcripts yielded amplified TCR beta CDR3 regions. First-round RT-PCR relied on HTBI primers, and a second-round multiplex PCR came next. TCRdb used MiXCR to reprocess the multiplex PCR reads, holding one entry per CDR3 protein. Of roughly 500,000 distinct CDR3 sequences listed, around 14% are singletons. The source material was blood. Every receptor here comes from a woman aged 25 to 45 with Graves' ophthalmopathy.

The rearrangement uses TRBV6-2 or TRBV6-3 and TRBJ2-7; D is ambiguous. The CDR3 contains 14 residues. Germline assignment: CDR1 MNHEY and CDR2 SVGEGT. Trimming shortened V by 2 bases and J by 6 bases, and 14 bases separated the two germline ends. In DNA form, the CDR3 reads TGTGCCAGCAGTTACAATGGGCCGCCAGGCGAGCAGTACTTC. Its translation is CASSYNGPPGEQYF.

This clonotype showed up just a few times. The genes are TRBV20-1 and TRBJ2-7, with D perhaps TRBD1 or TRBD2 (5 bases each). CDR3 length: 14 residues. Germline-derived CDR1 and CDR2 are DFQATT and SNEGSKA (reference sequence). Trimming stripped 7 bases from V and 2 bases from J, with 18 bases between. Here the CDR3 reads CSGVGEYGTYEQYF. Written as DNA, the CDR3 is TGCAGTGGGGTGGGGGAATACGGGACCTACGAGCAGTACTTC.

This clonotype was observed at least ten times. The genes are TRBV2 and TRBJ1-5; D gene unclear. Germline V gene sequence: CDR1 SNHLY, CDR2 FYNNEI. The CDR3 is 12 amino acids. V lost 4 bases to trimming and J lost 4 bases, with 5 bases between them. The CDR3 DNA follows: TGTGCCAGCAGTGTTAGGAATCAGCCCCAGCATTTT. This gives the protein CASSVRNQPQHF.

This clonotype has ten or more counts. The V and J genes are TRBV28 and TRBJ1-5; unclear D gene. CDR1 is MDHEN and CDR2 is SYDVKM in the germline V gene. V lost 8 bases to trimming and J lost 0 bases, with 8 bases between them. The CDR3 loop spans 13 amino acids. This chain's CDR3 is CASGPASNQPQHF. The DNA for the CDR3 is TGTGCCAGCGGCCCAGCTAGCAATCAGCCCCAGCATTTT.

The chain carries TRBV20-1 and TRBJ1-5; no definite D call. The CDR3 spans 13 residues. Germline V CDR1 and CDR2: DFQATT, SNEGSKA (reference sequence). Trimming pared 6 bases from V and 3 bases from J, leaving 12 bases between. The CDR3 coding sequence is TGCAGTGCCGGTGGCCAGTTCAATCAGCCCCAGCATTTT. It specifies CSAGGQFNQPQHF.

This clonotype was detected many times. In nucleotides, the CDR3 is TGTGCCAGCAGTCCCAACGGGGTAGCGACCTACGAGCAGTACTTC. Protein: CASSPNGVATYEQYF. The chain combines TRBV6-1 with TRBJ2-7; TRBD2 is a possible D gene (5 bases). The germline V gene has CDR1 MNHNS and CDR2 SASEGT. The V and J ends lost 5 bases and 2 bases respectively, with 16 bases between them. The CDR3 covers 15 residues.

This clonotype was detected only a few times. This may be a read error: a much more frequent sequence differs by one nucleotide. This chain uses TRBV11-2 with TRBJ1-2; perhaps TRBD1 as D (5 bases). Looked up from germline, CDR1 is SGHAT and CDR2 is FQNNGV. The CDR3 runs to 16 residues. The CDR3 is CASSSRDSPSNYDYTF. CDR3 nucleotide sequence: TGTGCCAGCAGCTCCAGGGACTCCCCCTCTAACTATGACTACACCTTC.

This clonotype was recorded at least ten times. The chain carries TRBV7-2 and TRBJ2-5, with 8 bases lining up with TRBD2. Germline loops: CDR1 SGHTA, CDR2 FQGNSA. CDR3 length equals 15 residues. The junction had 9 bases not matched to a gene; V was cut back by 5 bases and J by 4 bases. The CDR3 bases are TGTGCCAGCAGCCCTTTCGGGGGGGCCCTAGAGACCCAGTACTTC. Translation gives CASSPFGGALETQYF.

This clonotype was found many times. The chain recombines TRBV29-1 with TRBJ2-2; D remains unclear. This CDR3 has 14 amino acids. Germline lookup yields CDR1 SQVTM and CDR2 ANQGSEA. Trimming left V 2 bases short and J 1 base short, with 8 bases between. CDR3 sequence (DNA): TGCAGCGTTGAACCCGGCCGGAACACCGGGGAGCTGTTTTTT. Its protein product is CSVEPGRNTGELFF.

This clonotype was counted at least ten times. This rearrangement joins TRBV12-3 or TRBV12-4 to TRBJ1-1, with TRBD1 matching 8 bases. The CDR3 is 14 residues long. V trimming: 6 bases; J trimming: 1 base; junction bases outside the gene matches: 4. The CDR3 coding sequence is TGTGCCAGCAGAACCGGGACAGGGAACACTGAAGCTTTCTTT. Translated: CASRTGTGNTEAFF.

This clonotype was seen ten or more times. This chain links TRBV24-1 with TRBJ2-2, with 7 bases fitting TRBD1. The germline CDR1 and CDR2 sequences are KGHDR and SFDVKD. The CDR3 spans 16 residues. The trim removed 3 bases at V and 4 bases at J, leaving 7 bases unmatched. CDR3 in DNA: TGTGCCACCAGTGATCCGACAGGGACGGGCACCGGGGAGCTGTTTTTT. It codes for CATSDPTGTGTGELFF.

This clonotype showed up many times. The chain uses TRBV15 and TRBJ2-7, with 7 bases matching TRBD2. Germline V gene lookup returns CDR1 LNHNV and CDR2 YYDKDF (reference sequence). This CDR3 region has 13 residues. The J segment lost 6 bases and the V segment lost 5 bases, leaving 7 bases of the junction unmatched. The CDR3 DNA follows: TGTGCCACCAGCGGGAGGGGAGAGGGCGAGCAGTACTTC. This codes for CATSGRGEGEQYF.

CDR3 in amino acids: CASSGNAGGFYEQYF. CDR3 nucleotide sequence: TGTGCCAGCAGCGGCAATGCGGGGGGGTTCTACGAGCAGTACTTC. The chain couples TRBV7-8 to TRBJ2-7; 9 bases fit TRBD2. The CDR3 is 15 amino acids. Trimming removed 5 bases from V and 3 bases from J; junction bases left unmatched: 8. Germline V lookup: CDR1 SGHVS, CDR2 FQNEAQ.

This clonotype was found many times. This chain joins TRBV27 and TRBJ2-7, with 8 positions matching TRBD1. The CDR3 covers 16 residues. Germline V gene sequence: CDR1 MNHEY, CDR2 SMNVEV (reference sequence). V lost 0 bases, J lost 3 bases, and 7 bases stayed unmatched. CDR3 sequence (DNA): TGTGCCAGCAGTTTATCGCCCAGGGGGCTCATCTACGAGCAGTACTTC. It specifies CASSLSPRGLIYEQYF.

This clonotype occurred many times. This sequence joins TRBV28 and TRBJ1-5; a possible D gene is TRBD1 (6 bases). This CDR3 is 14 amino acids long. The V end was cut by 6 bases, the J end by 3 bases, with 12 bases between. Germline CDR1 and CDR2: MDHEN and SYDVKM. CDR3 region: CASRSPGVNQPQHF. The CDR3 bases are TGTGCCAGCAGATCCCCAGGGGTCAATCAGCCCCAGCATTTT.

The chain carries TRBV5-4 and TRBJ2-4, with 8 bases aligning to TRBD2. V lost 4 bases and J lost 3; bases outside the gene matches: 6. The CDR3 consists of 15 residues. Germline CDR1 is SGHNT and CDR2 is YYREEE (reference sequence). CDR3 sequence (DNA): TGTGCCAGCAGCCCCGGGGGGGGGGTCAAAAACATTCAGTACTTC. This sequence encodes CASSPGGGVKNIQYF.

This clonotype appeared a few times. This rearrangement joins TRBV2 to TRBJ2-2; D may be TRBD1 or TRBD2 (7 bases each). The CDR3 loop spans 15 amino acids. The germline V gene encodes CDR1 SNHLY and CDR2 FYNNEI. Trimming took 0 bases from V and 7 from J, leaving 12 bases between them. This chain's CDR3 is CASSEAPGGDGELFF. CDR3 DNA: TGTGCCAGCAGTGAAGCTCCAGGGGGGGACGGGGAGCTGTTTTTT.

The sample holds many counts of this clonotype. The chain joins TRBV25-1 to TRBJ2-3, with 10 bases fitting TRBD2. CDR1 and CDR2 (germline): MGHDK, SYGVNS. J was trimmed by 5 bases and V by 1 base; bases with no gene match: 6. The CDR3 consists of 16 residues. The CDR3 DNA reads TGTGCCAGCAGTGAATGGCTAGCGGGAGTGGGAGATACGCAGTATTTT. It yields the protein CASSEWLAGVGDTQYF. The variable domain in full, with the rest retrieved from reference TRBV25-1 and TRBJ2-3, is EADIYQTPRYLVIGTGKKITLECSQTMGHDKMYWYQQDPGMELHLIHYSYGVNSTEKGDLSSESTVSRIRTEHFPLTLESARPSHTSQYLCASSEWLAGVGDTQYFGPGTRLTVL.

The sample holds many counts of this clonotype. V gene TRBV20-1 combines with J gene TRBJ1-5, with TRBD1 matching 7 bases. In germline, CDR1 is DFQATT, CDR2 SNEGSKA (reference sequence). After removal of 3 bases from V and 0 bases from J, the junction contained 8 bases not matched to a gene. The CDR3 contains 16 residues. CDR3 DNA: TGCAGTGCTAGGGAGGGCGGGACAGTTAGCAATCAGCCCCAGCATTTT. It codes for CSAREGGTVSNQPQHF.

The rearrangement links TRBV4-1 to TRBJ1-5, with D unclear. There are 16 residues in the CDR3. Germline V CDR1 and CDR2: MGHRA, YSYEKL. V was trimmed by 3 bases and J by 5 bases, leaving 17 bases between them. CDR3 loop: CASSHRRGGKDQPQHF. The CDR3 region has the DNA TGCGCCAGCAGCCACCGACGGGGAGGGAAAGATCAGCCCCAGCATTTT.

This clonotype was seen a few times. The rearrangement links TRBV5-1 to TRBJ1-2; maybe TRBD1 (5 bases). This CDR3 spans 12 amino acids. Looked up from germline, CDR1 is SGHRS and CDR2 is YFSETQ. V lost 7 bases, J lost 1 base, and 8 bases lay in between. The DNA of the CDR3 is TGCGCCAGCGGGGGGGATAACTATGGCTACACCTTC. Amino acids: CASGGDNYGYTF.

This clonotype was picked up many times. The CDR3 DNA reads as TGTGCCAGCAGCGCTGACGTCGCCTATGGCTACACCTTC. This translates into CASSADVAYGYTF. The gene calls are TRBV7-8 and TRBJ1-2; the D is unclear. The CDR3 is 13 residues long. Germline V CDR1 and CDR2: SGHVS, FQNEAQ. With 5 bases removed from V and 4 bases from J, the gap between germline ends came to 11 bases.

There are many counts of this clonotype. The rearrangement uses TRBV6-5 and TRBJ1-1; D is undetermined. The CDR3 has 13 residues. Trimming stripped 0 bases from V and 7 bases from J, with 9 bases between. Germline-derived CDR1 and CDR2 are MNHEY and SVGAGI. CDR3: CASSYSKQNEAFF. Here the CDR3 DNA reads TGTGCCAGCAGTTACTCGAAGCAGAATGAAGCTTTCTTT.

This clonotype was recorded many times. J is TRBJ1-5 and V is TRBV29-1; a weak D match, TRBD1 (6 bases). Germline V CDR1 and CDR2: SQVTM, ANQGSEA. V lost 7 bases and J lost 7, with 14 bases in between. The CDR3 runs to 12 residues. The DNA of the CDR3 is TGCAGCGCTAAACAGGGAACCCAGCCCCAGCATTTT. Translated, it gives CSAKQGTQPQHF.

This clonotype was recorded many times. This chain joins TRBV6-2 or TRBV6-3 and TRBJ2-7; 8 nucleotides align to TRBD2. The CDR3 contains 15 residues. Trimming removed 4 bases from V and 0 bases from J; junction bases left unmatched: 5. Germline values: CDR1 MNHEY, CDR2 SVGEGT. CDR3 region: CASSWERGNSYEQYF. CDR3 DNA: TGTGCCAGCAGTTGGGAGCGGGGGAACTCCTACGAGCAGTACTTC.

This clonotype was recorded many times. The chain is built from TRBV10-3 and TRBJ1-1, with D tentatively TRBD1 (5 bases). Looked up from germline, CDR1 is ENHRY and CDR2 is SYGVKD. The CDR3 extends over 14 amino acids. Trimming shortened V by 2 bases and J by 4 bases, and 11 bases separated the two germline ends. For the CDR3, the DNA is TGTGCCATCAGTGAGGGCAGGGTGTCCACTGAAGCTTTCTTT. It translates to CAISEGRVSTEAFF.

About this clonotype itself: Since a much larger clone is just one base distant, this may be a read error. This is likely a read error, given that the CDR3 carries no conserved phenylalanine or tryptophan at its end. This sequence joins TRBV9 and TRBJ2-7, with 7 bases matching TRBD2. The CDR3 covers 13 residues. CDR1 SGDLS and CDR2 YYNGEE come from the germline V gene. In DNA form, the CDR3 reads TGTGCCGGCAGCGGGGACTTGTACTACGAGCAGTACTTG. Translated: CAGSGDLYYEQYL.